The source of this TCR beta chain is a study of beta chain features in type 1 diabetes. Overall study findings and caveats: Highly expressing activated T cells could be over-counted with a cDNA template. PCR could preferentially amplify shorter templates, alike in patients and controls. Here, the possible influence of HLA type (on TCRB rearrangement) remained unresolved. Type 1 diabetes patients had TCRB CDR3s that were shorter (moderately but significantly so) in all four CD4+ subsets.

The CDR3 is 14 residues long. The V end was cut by 1 base, the J end by 6 bases, with 13 bases between. Looked up from germline, CDR1 is GTSNPN and CDR2 is SVGIG (reference sequence). Sequencing targeted expressed TCRB transcripts, as all isolated RNA had been reverse transcribed. Roughly 3.5 million reads per sample on average were obtained from naive, central memory and regulatory T cell samples. Some clones are missing from TCRdb's copy, which holds only in-frame ones; the method was immunoSEQ multiplex PCR. Of over 150,000 clones detected, less than 10% appear once; the ten largest clones hold 0.5% to 0.55%. This clone was counted only a few times. Its antigen is as yet unknown.

The sequenced sample was central memory CD4+ T cells from blood. The source is a man aged 18 to 30 with type 1 diabetes. The chain has TRBV30 and TRBJ2-1; D is undetermined. CDR3 residues: CAWSDSFLGNEQFF. The CDR3 region has the DNA TGTGCCTGGAGTGACAGCTTCCTGGGCAATGAGCAGTTCTTC.